Included here is one T cell receptor (beta chain) sequence, with context. The sample is drawn from a study of blood T cell repertoires in COVID-19. Study-wide background: Spain, Italy and the United States supplied samples that represented acute and convalescent COVID-19.

The data were produced by immunoSEQ multiplex PCR, yet TCRdb's version contains in-frame clones alone and is incomplete. The table shows approximately 330,000 clones, with roughly 88% occurring only once. The clonotype was recovered from a woman aged 45-59 years with active or convalescent COVID-19. Sequencing was performed on peripheral blood.

The CDR3 coding sequence is TGTGCCAGCACCGGACATCTCTATGGCTACACCTTC. Translated, it gives CASTGHLYGYTF. The chain uses TRBV9 and TRBJ1-2, with TRBD1 as a possible D gene (5 bases). The CDR3 spans 12 residues. V lost 6 bases and J 4 bases, leaving 10 bases between the germline ends. Germline loops: CDR1 SGDLS, CDR2 YYNGEE.